The 12 T cell receptor beta chains below come from one sample, sequenced in a study of beta chain features in type 1 diabetes (dated by TCRdb to the late 2010s). These receptors have no known antigen. Broader findings and caveats from the paper: In all four CD4+ subsets, TCRB CDR3 length was moderately but significantly shorter in type 1 diabetes patients.

The library was obtained by the immunoSEQ multiplex PCR assay. The entire amount of isolated RNA was reverse transcribed using the High Capacity cDNA Reverse Transcription Kit, so the sequenced TCRB transcripts were expressed ones. The table comes from immuneACCESS by way of TCRdb, which keeps in-frame sequences with V and J called. Part of the clones is missing from these tables; in studies checked, under half for an unresolved V gene and the rest for unknown reasons. This sample comprises 400,000 or so clones, 9.6% of them detected only once. The top ten clonotypes cover 0.6% of the sample. The material sequenced was central memory CD4+ T cells from blood. These receptors all stem from a man aged 25-45 years with type 1 diabetes.

This clone was seen repeatedly, ten times or more. The genes are TRBV2 and TRBJ2-5; 7 bases line up with TRBD1. The CDR3 spans 16 residues. Trimming took 6 bases from V and 0 from J; bases not matched to a gene: 10. CDR1 SNHLY and CDR2 FYNNEI come from the germline V gene. CDR3 loop: CASRMQTGDYQETQYF. Here the CDR3 DNA reads TGTGCCAGCAGAATGCAAACAGGGGATTACCAAGAGACCCAGTACTTC.

This clone was seen a few times. This chain joins TRBV11-1 and TRBJ2-7, with 7 positions matching TRBD2. Trimming took 0 bases from V and 6 from J; bases not matched to a gene: 5. Germline CDR1 SGHAT, CDR2 FQDESV (reference sequence). The CDR3 spans 14 residues. The CDR3, as DNA: TGTGCCAGCAGCTTAGCGGGAGGGCCCACCGAGCAGTACTTC. It translates to CASSLAGGPTEQYF.

Points on this clone: Other DNA sequences in this sample translate to the same CDR3. The V and J genes are TRBV5-6 and TRBJ2-5; D not certain. CDR1 is SGHDT and CDR2 is YYEEEE in the germline V gene. Deletions cut 1 base from V and 1 base from J, with 5 bases between. This CDR3 is built from 13 residues. Here the CDR3 DNA reads TGTGCCAGCAGCTTGCGGGCCCAAGAGACCCAGTACTTC. Translating gives CASSLRAQETQYF.

In its sample, this clone was seen many times. This sequence joins TRBV2 and TRBJ2-5; 8 bases agree with TRBD1. Germline CDR1 SNHLY, CDR2 FYNNEI. J gave up 4 bases and V 2 bases, and 6 bases lay outside the gene matches. The length of the CDR3 is 15 residues. The CDR3 DNA follows: TGTGCCAGCAGTGAATCAACCGACAGGGGAGAGACCCAGTACTTC. Translation: CASSESTDRGETQYF.

This clone turned up a few times. This chain joins TRBV14 and TRBJ2-7, with D possibly TRBD1 on 6 matching bases. There are 13 residues in the CDR3. CDR1 SGHDN and CDR2 FVKESK come from the germline V gene. V was clipped by 4 bases and J by 5 bases, with 12 bases between them. CDR3 residues: CASSLQGSNEQYF. The CDR3 bases are TGTGCCAGCAGCCTTCAGGGGAGCAACGAGCAGTACTTC.

The genes are TRBV6-5 and TRBJ1-5; D gene uncertain. The ends were cut back, 5 bases at V and 3 bases at J, with 11 bases in the middle. The germline V gene encodes CDR1 MNHEY and CDR2 SVGAGI. The CDR3 is 14 residues long. The CDR3 loop is CASSDYSANQPQHF. The CDR3 DNA follows: TGTGCCAGCAGTGACTACAGCGCCAATCAGCCCCAGCATTTT.

The chain joins TRBV7-2 to TRBJ1-3; no reliable D call. Germline assignment: CDR1 SGHTA and CDR2 FQGNSA. This CDR3 has 16 amino acids. Trimming cost V 6 bases and J 0 bases, with 15 bases left between them. The chain's CDR3 is CASSSFGKTSGNTIYF. CDR3 bases: TGTGCCAGCAGTTCCTTTGGGAAAACCTCTGGAAACACCATATATTTT. The whole variable domain, filled in from reference TRBV7-2 and TRBJ1-3, reads GAGVSQSPSNKVTEKGKDVELRCDPISGHTALYWYRQSLGQGLEFLIYFQGNSAPDKSGLPSDRFSAERTGGSVSTLTIQRTQQEDSAVYLCASSSFGKTSGNTIYFGEGSWLTVV.

This clone was counted only a few times. The gene calls are TRBV18 and TRBJ1-2; no firm D call. This CDR3 comprises 15 residues. Deletions cut 3 bases from V and 2 bases from J, with 13 bases between. Germline V gene sequence: CDR1 KGHSH, CDR2 LQKENI. The chain's CDR3 is CASSPQSQTNYGYTF. The CDR3 bases are TGTGCCAGCTCACCTCAGTCACAGACCAACTATGGCTACACCTTC. Full variable domain (missing parts from reference TRBV18 and TRBJ1-2): NAGVMQNPRHLVRRRGQEARLRCSPMKGHSHVYWYRQLPEEGLKFMVYLQKENIIDESGMPKERFSAEFPKEGPSILRIQQVVRGDSAAYFCASSPQSQTNYGYTFGSGTRLTVV.

This clone turned up a few times. The chain combines TRBV5-1 with TRBJ2-1, with 9 bases fitting TRBD2. Germline-derived CDR1 and CDR2 are SGHRS and YFSETQ. J gave up 6 bases and V 0 bases, and 4 bases lay outside the gene matches. This CDR3 region has 15 residues. CDR3 sequence: CASSLAPREGNEQFF. The CDR3 nucleotides are TGCGCCAGCAGCTTGGCCCCGCGGGAGGGCAATGAGCAGTTCTTC.

This rearrangement joins TRBV4-3 to TRBJ2-1; TRBD1 agrees at 7 bases. The CDR3 is 17 residues long. Germline V gene lookup returns CDR1 LGHNA and CDR2 YSLEER. Trimming removed 3 bases from V and 4 bases from J; junction bases left unmatched: 12. In DNA, the CDR3 is TGCGCCAGCAGCCACCTGTGGGGGACAGACTCATACAATGAGCAGTTCTTC. As protein: CASSHLWGTDSYNEQFF.

This clone was found a few times. Germline and junction disagree at one end, which may indicate a read error. The V call is TRBV7-7, the J call TRBJ2-5; D perhaps matches TRBD1 (6 bases). The CDR3 spans 15 residues. The V gene's germline CDR1 is SSHAT and CDR2 FNYEAQ (reference sequence). Here the CDR3 DNA reads TGCGCCAGCAGCCGGGTACAGGGTAGAGGAGAGACCCAGTACTTC. Its translation is CASSRVQGRGETQYF.

This clone was found many times. The gene calls are TRBV28 and TRBJ1-4; TRBD1 might be the D (5 bases). This CDR3 spans 14 amino acids. V was clipped by 4 bases and J by 7 bases, with 13 bases between them. Germline CDR1 reads MDHEN; CDR2 reads SYDVKM. The CDR3 spells CASSYRFEREKLFF. CDR3 sequence (DNA): TGTGCCAGCAGTTACAGGTTTGAGCGTGAAAAACTGTTTTTT.